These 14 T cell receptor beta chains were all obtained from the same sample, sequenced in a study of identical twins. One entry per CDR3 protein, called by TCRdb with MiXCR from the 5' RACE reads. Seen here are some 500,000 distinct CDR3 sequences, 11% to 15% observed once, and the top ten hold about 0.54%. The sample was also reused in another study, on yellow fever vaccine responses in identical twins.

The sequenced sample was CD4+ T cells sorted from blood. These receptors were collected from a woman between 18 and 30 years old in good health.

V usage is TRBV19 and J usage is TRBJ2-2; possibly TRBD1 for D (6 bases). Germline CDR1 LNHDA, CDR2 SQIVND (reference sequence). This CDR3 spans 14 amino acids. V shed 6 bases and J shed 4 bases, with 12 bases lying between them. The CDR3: CASRGTFPTGELFF. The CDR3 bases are TGTGCCAGTAGGGGGACATTCCCCACCGGGGAGCTGTTTTTT. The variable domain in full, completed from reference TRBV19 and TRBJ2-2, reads DGGITQSPKYLFRKEGQNVTLSCEQNLNHDAMYWYRQDPGQGLRLIYYSQIVNDFQKGDIAEGYSVSREKKESFPLTVTSAQKNPTAFYLCASRGTFPTGELFFGEGSRLTVL.

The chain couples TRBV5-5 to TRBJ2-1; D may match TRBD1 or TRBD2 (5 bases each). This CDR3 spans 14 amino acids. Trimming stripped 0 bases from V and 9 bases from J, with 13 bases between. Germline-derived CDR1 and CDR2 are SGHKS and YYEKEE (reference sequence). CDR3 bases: TGTGCCAGCAGCTTGGTGGGGGACCCCACTGAGCAGTTCTTC. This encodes CASSLVGDPTEQFF.

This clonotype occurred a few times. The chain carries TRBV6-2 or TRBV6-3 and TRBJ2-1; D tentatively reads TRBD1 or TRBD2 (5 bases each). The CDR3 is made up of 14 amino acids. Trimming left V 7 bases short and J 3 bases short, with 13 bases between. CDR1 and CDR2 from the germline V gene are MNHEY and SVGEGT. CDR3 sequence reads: CASTRGGIYNEQFF. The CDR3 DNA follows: TGTGCCAGCACTCGGGGCGGAATCTACAATGAGCAGTTCTTC.

The DNA of the CDR3 is TGTGCCAGCAGTTTTTTGAGAGGGCGCCTCGGCAGAGAGACCCAGTACTTC. As protein: CASSFLRGRLGRETQYF. The chain combines TRBV12-3 or TRBV12-4 with TRBJ2-5, with a tentative D call TRBD2 (5 bases). Trimming stripped 3 bases from V and 4 bases from J, with 21 bases between. The CDR3 sequence is 17 residues long.

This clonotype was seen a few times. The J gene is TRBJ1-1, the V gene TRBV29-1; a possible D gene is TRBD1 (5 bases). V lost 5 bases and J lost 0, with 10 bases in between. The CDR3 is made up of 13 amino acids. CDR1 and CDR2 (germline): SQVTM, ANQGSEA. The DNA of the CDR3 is TGCAGCGTTAAGGACACAATGAACACTGAAGCTTTCTTT. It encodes CSVKDTMNTEAFF.

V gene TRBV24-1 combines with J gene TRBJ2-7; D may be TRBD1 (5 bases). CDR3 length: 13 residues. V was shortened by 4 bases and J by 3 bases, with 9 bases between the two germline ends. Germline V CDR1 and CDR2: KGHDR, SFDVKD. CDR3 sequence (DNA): TGTGCCACCAGTGACCACGACAGCTACGAGCAGTACTTC. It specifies CATSDHDSYEQYF.

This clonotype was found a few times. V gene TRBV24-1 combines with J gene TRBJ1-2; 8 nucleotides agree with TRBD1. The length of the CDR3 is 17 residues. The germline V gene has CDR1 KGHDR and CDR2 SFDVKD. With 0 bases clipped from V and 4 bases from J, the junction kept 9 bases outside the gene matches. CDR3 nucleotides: TGTGCCACCAGTGATTTGATCGCCGGGACAGGAGTCTATGGCTACACCTTC. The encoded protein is CATSDLIAGTGVYGYTF.

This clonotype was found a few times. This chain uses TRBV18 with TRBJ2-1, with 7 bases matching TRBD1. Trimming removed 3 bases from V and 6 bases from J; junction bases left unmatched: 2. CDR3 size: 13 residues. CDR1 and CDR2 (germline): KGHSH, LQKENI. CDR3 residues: CASSPGDSNEQFF. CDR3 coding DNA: TGTGCCAGCTCACCCGGGGACAGCAATGAGCAGTTCTTC.

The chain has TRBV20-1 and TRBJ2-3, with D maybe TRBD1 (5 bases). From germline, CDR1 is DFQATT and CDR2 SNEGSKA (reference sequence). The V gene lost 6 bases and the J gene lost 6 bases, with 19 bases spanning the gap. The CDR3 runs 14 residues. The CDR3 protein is CSAPTAGFTDTQYF. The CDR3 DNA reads TGCAGTGCCCCGACAGCAGGGTTTACTGATACGCAGTATTTT.

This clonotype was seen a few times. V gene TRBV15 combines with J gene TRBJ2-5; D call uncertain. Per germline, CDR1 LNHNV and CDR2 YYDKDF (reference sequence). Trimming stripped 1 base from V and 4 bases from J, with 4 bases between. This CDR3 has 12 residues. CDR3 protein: CATSRVRETQYF. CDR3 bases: TGTGCCACCAGCAGAGTGCGAGAGACCCAGTACTTC.

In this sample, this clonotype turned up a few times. CDR3 in amino acids: CASGTADTQYF. DNA for the CDR3: TGTGCCAGCGGGACGGCAGATACGCAGTATTTT. The chain has TRBV3-1 and TRBJ2-3, with D perhaps TRBD1 or TRBD2 (5 bases each). From germline, CDR1 is LGHDT and CDR2 YNNKEL (reference sequence). The V and J ends lost 8 bases and 4 bases respectively, with 7 bases between them. This CDR3 spans 11 amino acids.

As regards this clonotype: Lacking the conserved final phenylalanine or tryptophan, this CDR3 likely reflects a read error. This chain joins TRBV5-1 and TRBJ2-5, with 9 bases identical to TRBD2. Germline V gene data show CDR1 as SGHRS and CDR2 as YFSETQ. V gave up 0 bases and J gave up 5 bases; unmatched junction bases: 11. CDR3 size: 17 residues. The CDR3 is CASSLGPSGALEETQYL. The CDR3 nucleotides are TGCGCCAGCAGCTTGGGCCCTAGCGGGGCTCTGGAGGAGACCCAGTACTTA.

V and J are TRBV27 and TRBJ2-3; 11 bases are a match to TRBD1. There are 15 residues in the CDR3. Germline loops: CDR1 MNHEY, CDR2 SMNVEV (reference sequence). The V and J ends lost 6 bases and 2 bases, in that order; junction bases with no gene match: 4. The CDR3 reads CASSGQGAITDTQYF. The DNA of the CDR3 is TGTGCCAGCAGCGGACAGGGGGCGATCACAGATACGCAGTATTTT.

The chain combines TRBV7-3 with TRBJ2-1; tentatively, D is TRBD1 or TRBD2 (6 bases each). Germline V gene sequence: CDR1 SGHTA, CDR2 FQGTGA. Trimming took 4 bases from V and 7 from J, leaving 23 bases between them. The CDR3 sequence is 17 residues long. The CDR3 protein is CASSSGEVGGTGNEQFF. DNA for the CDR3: TGTGCCAGCAGCTCGGGAGAGGTCGGGGGCACGGGGAATGAGCAGTTCTTC.